Each of the 12 T cell receptor beta chains below was sequenced from the same sample in a study of T cells in localized non-small cell lung cancer. The protocol was immunoSEQ multiplex PCR, while the TCRdb copy is restricted to in-frame clones and leaves out a portion. The table has some 1,300 clones, around 20% seen once. Material: normal lung tissue next to the tumor, obtained before any cancer treatment. These receptors all come from a male donor at least 60 years old with stage III lung adenocarcinoma.

With regard to this clone: Germline and junction disagree at one end, which may indicate a read error. The chain links TRBV6-8 to TRBJ1-1; 7 bases fit TRBD1. The CDR3 extends over 14 amino acids. Germline CDR1 and CDR2: MNHGY and SAAAGT. As DNA, the CDR3 is TGTGCCATCAGTTCACAGGGGCAGGGGACTGAAGCTTTCTTT. It encodes CAISSQGQGTEAFF.

In this sample, this clone turned up a few times. V is TRBV18 and J is TRBJ1-4, with D unclear. Germline values: CDR1 KGHSH, CDR2 LQKENI. The V and J ends lost 5 bases and 8 bases respectively, with 12 bases between them. The CDR3 covers 13 residues. The CDR3 is CASSTDPGEKLFF. Written as DNA, the CDR3 is TGTGCCAGCTCAACGGACCCGGGGGAAAAACTGTTTTTT.

The chain employs TRBV19 and TRBJ1-2, with D perhaps matching TRBD1 (5 bases). Trimming pared 3 bases from V and 4 bases from J, leaving 12 bases between. The CDR3 covers 14 residues. Germline lookup yields CDR1 LNHDA and CDR2 SQIVND (reference sequence). CDR3 residues: CASSMRGAPYGYTF. CDR3 DNA sequence: TGTGCCAGTAGTATGAGGGGCGCGCCCTATGGCTACACCTTC.

This clone ranks as medium-sized. The genes are TRBV6-8 and TRBJ1-5; D remains unclear. The CDR3 sequence is 14 residues long. In germline, CDR1 is MNHGY, CDR2 SAAAGT. V dropped 6 bases and J dropped 4 bases, with 13 bases sitting between them. CDR3 in amino acids: CASRGGGPNQPQHF. The CDR3 DNA reads TGTGCCAGCAGGGGCGGAGGACCGAATCAGCCCCAGCATTTT.

This clone is large by share. The chain couples TRBV18 to TRBJ1-1; TRBD1 agrees at 7 bases. The CDR3 consists of 15 residues. The junction had 16 bases not matched to a gene; V was cut back by 3 bases and J by 12 bases. CDR1 is KGHSH, CDR2 LQKENI, per germline. CDR3 amino acids: CASSPGIEGAGQTFF. CDR3 nucleotide sequence: TGTGCCAGCTCACCGGGGATCGAGGGGGCGGGACAGACTTTCTTT.

This clone is termed medium-sized. The chain employs TRBV7-2 and TRBJ1-1, with D uncertain. From germline, CDR1 is SGHTA and CDR2 FQGNSA. This CDR3 is 13 amino acids long. V was trimmed by 2 bases and J by 1 base, leaving 5 bases between them. The CDR3 DNA is TGTGCCAGCAGCTTACCTGAGAACACTGAAGCTTTCTTT. Translated, it gives CASSLPENTEAFF.

The chain links TRBV19 to TRBJ1-5; the D is unclear. The V end was cut by 5 bases, the J end by 4 bases, with 6 bases between. Germline V gives CDR1 LNHDA, CDR2 SQIVND (reference sequence). The CDR3 covers 12 residues. The CDR3 loop is CASSFSNQPQHF. DNA of the CDR3: TGTGCCAGTAGTTTCTCAAATCAGCCCCAGCATTTT.

The CDR3 is CASSQRHTGELFF. CDR3 DNA sequence: TGTGCCAGTTCCCAGAGGCACACCGGGGAGCTGTTTTTT. The chain links TRBV19 to TRBJ2-2; no definite D call. Per germline, CDR1 LNHDA and CDR2 SQIVND (reference sequence). V lost 8 bases and J lost 3, with 10 bases in between. CDR3 length equals 13 residues.

This clone was detected only a few times. The chain combines TRBV11-3 with TRBJ1-1, with D possibly matching TRBD1 (5 bases). Trimming removed 1 base at V and 1 base at J, with 10 bases between. Germline loops: CDR1 SGHNT, CDR2 YENEEA. This CDR3 is built from 15 residues. CDR3 in amino acids: CASSLGRGENTEAFF. The CDR3 DNA reads as TGTGCCAGCAGCTTAGGGAGGGGTGAGAACACTGAAGCTTTCTTT.

The chain joins TRBV11-3 to TRBJ2-1; 13 nucleotides match TRBD2. CDR3 length equals 17 residues. Germline CDR1 and CDR2: SGHNT and YENEEA. The junction had 2 bases not matched to a gene; V was cut back by 3 bases and J by 0 bases. The CDR3 DNA follows: TGTGCCAGCAGCTTGACTAGCGGGGGGCGCTCCTACAATGAGCAGTTCTTC. Its translation is CASSLTSGGRSYNEQFF.

Only one count was recorded for this clone. This chain uses TRBV16 with TRBJ2-7, with D perhaps matching TRBD2 (5 bases). Trimming stripped 1 base from V and 0 bases from J, with 16 bases between. Germline lookup yields CDR1 KGHSY and CDR2 FQNENV. The CDR3 is 17 amino acids. The CDR3 protein is CASSQFRGNPDSYEQYF. CDR3 nucleotides: TGTGCCAGCAGCCAATTTCGAGGGAACCCCGACTCCTACGAGCAGTACTTC.

J is TRBJ2-2 and V is TRBV6-8, with D unclear. V shed 10 bases and J shed 4 bases, with 22 bases lying between them. The CDR3 has 16 residues. CDR1 and CDR2 (germline): MNHGY, SAAAGT. CDR3 nucleotide sequence: TGTGCCATCAGCGTCCTAGATTCGCGAAGCACCGGGGAGCTGTTTTTT. Its translation: CAISVLDSRSTGELFF.